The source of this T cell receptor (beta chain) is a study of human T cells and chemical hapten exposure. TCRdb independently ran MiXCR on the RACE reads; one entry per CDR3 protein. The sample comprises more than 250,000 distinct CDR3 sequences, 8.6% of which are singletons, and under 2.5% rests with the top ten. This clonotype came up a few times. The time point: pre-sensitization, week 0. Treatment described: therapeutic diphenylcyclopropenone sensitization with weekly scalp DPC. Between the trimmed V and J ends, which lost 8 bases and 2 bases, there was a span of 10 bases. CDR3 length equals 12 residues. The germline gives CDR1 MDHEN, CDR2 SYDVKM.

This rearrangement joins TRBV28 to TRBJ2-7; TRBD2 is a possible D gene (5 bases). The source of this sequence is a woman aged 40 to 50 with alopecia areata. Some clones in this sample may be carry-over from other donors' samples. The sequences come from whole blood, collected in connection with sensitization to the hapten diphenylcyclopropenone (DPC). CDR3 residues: CASSGVTYEQYF. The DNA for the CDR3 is TGTGCCAGCTCCGGGGTCACCTACGAGCAGTACTTC.